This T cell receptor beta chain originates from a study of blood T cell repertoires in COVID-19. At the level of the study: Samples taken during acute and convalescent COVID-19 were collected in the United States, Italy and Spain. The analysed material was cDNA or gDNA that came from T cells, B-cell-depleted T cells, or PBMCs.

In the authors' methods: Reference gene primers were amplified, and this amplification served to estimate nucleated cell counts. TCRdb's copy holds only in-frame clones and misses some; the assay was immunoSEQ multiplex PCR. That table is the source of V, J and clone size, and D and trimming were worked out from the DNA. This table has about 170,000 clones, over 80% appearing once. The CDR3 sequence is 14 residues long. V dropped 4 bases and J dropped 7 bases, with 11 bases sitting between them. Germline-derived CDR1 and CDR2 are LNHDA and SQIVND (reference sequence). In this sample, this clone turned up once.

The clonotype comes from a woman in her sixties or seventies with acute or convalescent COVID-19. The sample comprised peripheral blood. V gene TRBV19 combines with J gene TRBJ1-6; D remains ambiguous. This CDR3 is CASSRTEENSPLHF. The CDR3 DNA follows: TGTGCCAGTAGTAGGACGGAGGAGAATTCACCCCTCCACTTT.